One and the same sample provided the 23 T cell receptor beta chains below, sequenced in a study of human T cells and chemical hapten exposure. One entry per CDR3 protein, called by TCRdb with MiXCR from the RACE reads. Of roughly 48,000 distinct CDR3 sequences listed, approximately 11% are singletons. Time point denoted: patch test 1, 2 weeks after DPC sensitization. Treatment: therapeutic diphenylcyclopropenone sensitization with weekly scalp DPC. Someone pulled total RNA out of unfractionated whole blood. Specimen: whole blood, collected in connection with sensitization to the hapten diphenylcyclopropenone (DPC). The receptors here all came from a woman between 40 and 55 years old with alopecia areata. Some clones in this sample may be carry-over from other donors' samples.

The chain employs TRBV28 and TRBJ1-2, with D perhaps TRBD1 (5 bases). There are 17 residues in the CDR3. The germline V gene encodes CDR1 MDHEN and CDR2 SYDVKM. V gave up 6 bases and J gave up 7 bases, with 27 bases separating them. CDR3 bases: TGTGCCAGCAGGGGCGGGACGGGGCTCCCAGGGAGTCCTGGCTACACCTTC. Residues: CASRGGTGLPGSPGYTF.

This clonotype turned up a few times. The chain employs TRBV27 and TRBJ2-7; D perhaps matches TRBD1 (5 bases). Germline V lookup: CDR1 MNHEY, CDR2 SMNVEV (reference sequence). This CDR3 region has 13 residues. The V end lost 5 bases, the J end lost 2 bases, and 10 bases lay between the germline ends. The CDR3 here is CASSTRVTYEQYF. The CDR3 DNA reads as TGTGCCAGCAGTACCAGGGTTACCTACGAGCAGTACTTC.

The sample holds a few counts of this clonotype. The CDR3 reads CASSPRVRDSYYEQYF. The DNA for the CDR3 is TGTGCCAGCAGCCCACGAGTACGGGACAGCTACTACGAGCAGTACTTC. The rearrangement uses TRBV7-9 and TRBJ2-7; 7 bases are shared with TRBD1. Germline trimming cut 5 bases from V and 3 bases from J; bases unmatched to any gene: 13. The germline gives CDR1 SEHNR, CDR2 FQNEAQ (reference sequence). The CDR3 totals 16 residues.

CDR3 coding DNA: TGTGCCAGCAGTTCCAGCGGGAGGGCCTGGTACGAGCAGTACTTC. Translation gives CASSSSGRAWYEQYF. The rearrangement links TRBV6-5 to TRBJ2-7, with TRBD2 identical over 10 bases. The germline CDR1 and CDR2 sequences are MNHEY and SVGAGI. This CDR3 is 15 amino acids long. V gave up 4 bases and J gave up 4 bases; unmatched junction bases: 7.

This clonotype appeared many times. The rearrangement links TRBV29-1 to TRBJ2-3, with D possibly TRBD1 on 5 matching bases. Germline lookup yields CDR1 SQVTM and CDR2 ANQGSEA. The CDR3 consists of 11 residues. V gave up 7 bases and J gave up 6 bases, with 11 bases separating them. Here the CDR3 reads CSARPGDTQYF. CDR3 in DNA: TGCAGCGCTCGCCCAGGGGATACGCAGTATTTT.

This clonotype was counted ten times or more. The chain joins TRBV5-1 to TRBJ2-5; no clear D gene. This CDR3 is built from 16 residues. V was clipped by 0 bases and J by 1 base, with 13 bases between them. CDR1 and CDR2 (germline): SGHRS, YFSETQ. CDR3 sequence reads: CASSLGAQAVQETQYF. The CDR3 region has the DNA TGCGCCAGCAGCTTGGGGGCCCAGGCGGTCCAAGAGACCCAGTACTTC.

V usage is TRBV11-2 and J usage is TRBJ2-1; 12 bases align to TRBD2. The CDR3 loop spans 15 amino acids. With 5 bases clipped from V and 4 bases from J, the junction kept 3 bases outside the gene matches. Germline CDR1 is SGHAT and CDR2 is FQNNGV. CDR3 in DNA: TGTGCCAGCAGCCCCGGACTAGCGGGGTACAATGAGCAGTTCTTC. Residues: CASSPGLAGYNEQFF.

This clonotype was seen only a few times. The chain links TRBV6-6 to TRBJ2-1; maybe TRBD1 (6 bases). V was pared by 5 bases and J by 7 bases, with 15 bases between. Germline assignment: CDR1 MNHNY and CDR2 SVGAGI (reference sequence). There are 14 residues in the CDR3. The CDR3 nucleotides are TGTGCCAGCAGTCGACAGGCCGCCTGGAATGAGCAGTTCTTC. This codes for CASSRQAAWNEQFF.

This CDR3 is CASREANTEAFF. The CDR3 DNA sequence: TGTGCCAGCAGGGAGGCGAACACTGAAGCTTTCTTT. The chain carries TRBV18 and TRBJ1-1; D gene unclear. The CDR3 spans 12 residues. With 8 bases removed from V and 1 base from J, the gap between germline ends came to 8 bases. The germline V gene encodes CDR1 KGHSH and CDR2 LQKENI. The complete variable domain, with remaining parts taken from reference TRBV18 and TRBJ1-1, reads NAGVMQNPRHLVRRRGQEARLRCSPMKGHSHVYWYRQLPEEGLKFMVYLQKENIIDESGMPKERFSAEFPKEGPSILRIQQVVRGDSAAYFCASREANTEAFFGQGTRLTVV.

This clonotype was detected a few times. Germline is not matched at one junction end, which may reflect a read error. V gene TRBV19 combines with J gene TRBJ1-2; no firm D call. Germline V gives CDR1 LNHDA, CDR2 SQIVND (reference sequence). The CDR3 sequence is 14 residues long. Here the CDR3 DNA reads TGTGCCAGTAGTATAGCCGCCGGAAGCCAAGACCCCAAATTC. Its protein is CASSIAAGSQDPKF.

The sample holds many counts of this clonotype. The V gene is TRBV28, the J gene TRBJ2-7; D is ambiguous. Trimming pared 11 bases from V and 0 bases from J, leaving 8 bases between. Per germline, CDR1 MDHEN and CDR2 SYDVKM. The CDR3 is made up of 11 amino acids. For the CDR3, the DNA is TGTGCCGGATCAAGCTCCTACGAGCAGTACTTC. Its translation is CAGSSSYEQYF.

The rearrangement joins TRBV10-1 to TRBJ2-1; TRBD1 might be the D (6 bases). This CDR3 is 15 amino acids long. Germline CDR1 WNHNN, CDR2 SYGVQD (reference sequence). The germline V and J ends were trimmed by 6 bases and 0 bases, with 12 bases remaining between them. The DNA of the CDR3 is TGCGCCAGCAGCTTTGGGGGCCGCTCCTACAATGAGCAGTTCTTC. Translation: CASSFGGRSYNEQFF.

The V gene is TRBV28, the J gene TRBJ2-3; 7 bases are a match to TRBD1. CDR1 and CDR2 from the germline V gene are MDHEN and SYDVKM. Trimming at V came to 3 bases and at J to 6 bases, leaving 6 bases not matched to a gene. This CDR3 is built from 14 residues. The chain's CDR3 is CASSFRQGSDTQYF. CDR3 in DNA: TGTGCCAGCAGTTTTCGACAGGGTTCTGATACGCAGTATTTT.

The chain combines TRBV7-2 with TRBJ2-1; tentatively, D is TRBD2 (6 bases). The CDR3 sequence is 15 residues long. V was pared by 0 bases and J by 3 bases, with 9 bases between. Germline V gene data show CDR1 as SGHTA and CDR2 as FQGNSA. The CDR3 DNA sequence: TGTGCCAGCAGCTTAGCGGGAGGTAACTACAATGAGCAGTTCTTC. This sequence encodes CASSLAGGNYNEQFF.

This clonotype has more than one count but fewer than ten. This chain uses TRBV18 with TRBJ2-5, with 8 bases identical to TRBD1. V lost 11 bases and J lost 4; bases outside the gene matches: 15. Germline-derived CDR1 and CDR2 are KGHSH and LQKENI. The CDR3 has 15 amino acids. The CDR3 nucleotides are TGTGCCTCCCTTTCGACGCCCACAGGGGGAGAGACCCAGTACTTC. As protein: CASLSTPTGGETQYF. Looking up the rest from reference TRBV18 and TRBJ2-5 gives the full variable domain: NAGVMQNPRHLVRRRGQEARLRCSPMKGHSHVYWYRQLPEEGLKFMVYLQKENIIDESGMPKERFSAEFPKEGPSILRIQQVVRGDSAAYFCASLSTPTGGETQYFGPGTRLLVL.

Comments on this clonotype: This may stem from a read error, because a much larger clone lies one nucleotide away. The V call is TRBV6-1, the J call TRBJ1-4; a possible D gene is TRBD1 (5 bases). Germline V gives CDR1 MNHNS, CDR2 SASEGT. The CDR3 spans 15 residues. Written as DNA, the CDR3 is TGTGCCAGCAGGCCCTTTTGGGGGACGAATGATAAACTGTTTTTT. It specifies CASRPFWGTNDKLFF.

This clonotype was seen many times. The gene calls are TRBV20-1 and TRBJ2-3; D is possibly TRBD2 (6 bases). There are 15 residues in the CDR3. CDR1 is DFQATT and CDR2 is SNEGSKA in the germline V gene (reference sequence). The ends were cut back, 4 bases at V and 2 bases at J, with 16 bases in the middle. CDR3 DNA: TGCAGTGCTATGACGAGACTAGTGTCCACAGATACGCAGTATTTT. Translating gives CSAMTRLVSTDTQYF.

This clonotype has a single count. V gene TRBV5-1 combines with J gene TRBJ1-5; D unclear. CDR1 is SGHRS and CDR2 is YFSETQ in the germline V gene. V lost 5 bases to trimming and J lost 4 bases, with 13 bases between them. The CDR3 is 14 residues long. The DNA of the CDR3 is TGCGCCAGCAGTCCGGACGGCCAAAATCAGCCCCAGCATTTT. It yields the protein CASSPDGQNQPQHF.

The chain couples TRBV6-6 to TRBJ1-4, with D unresolved. The V end was cut by 2 bases, the J end by 0 bases, with 7 bases between. Germline CDR1 MNHNY, CDR2 SVGAGI (reference sequence). The length of the CDR3 is 15 residues. The CDR3 bases are TGTGCCAGCAGTTACATAAGGTCAACTAATGAAAAACTGTTTTTT. As protein: CASSYIRSTNEKLFF.

This clonotype has a count of ten or more. This chain uses TRBV28 with TRBJ1-2, with unresolved D. The germline V and J ends were trimmed by 6 bases and 3 bases, with 5 bases remaining between them. The CDR3 extends over 11 amino acids. The germline CDR1 and CDR2 sequences are MDHEN and SYDVKM. DNA for the CDR3: TGTGCCAGCAGATCTTACTATGGCTACACCTTC. Translated, it gives CASRSYYGYTF.

The V and J genes are TRBV7-9 and TRBJ2-6, with D perhaps TRBD2 (5 bases). Trimming stripped 6 bases from V and 1 base from J, with 10 bases between. Germline assignment: CDR1 SEHNR and CDR2 FQNEAQ (reference sequence). The CDR3 consists of 15 residues. CDR3 sequence reads: CASSHQRSGANVLTF. The CDR3 coding sequence is TGTGCCAGCAGTCATCAGCGGTCTGGGGCCAACGTCCTGACTTTC.

In its sample, this clonotype was seen a few times. The chain combines TRBV11-2 with TRBJ2-5; TRBD2 matches at 12 bases. The trim removed 4 bases at V and 4 bases at J, leaving 4 bases unmatched. CDR1 and CDR2 from the germline V gene are SGHAT and FQNNGV. CDR3 length: 15 amino acids. The CDR3 nucleotides read TGTGCCAGCAGCTCCCTAGCGGGGGGGTTAGAGACCCAGTACTTC. It translates to CASSSLAGGLETQYF.

The chain employs TRBV14 and TRBJ2-7, with 7 bases matching TRBD1. The CDR3 covers 14 residues. V lost 1 base and J lost 2; bases outside the gene matches: 2. Germline V lookup: CDR1 SGHDN, CDR2 FVKESK. CDR3: CASSQADRAYEQYF. The CDR3 DNA sequence: TGTGCCAGCAGCCAAGCCGACAGGGCCTACGAGCAGTACTTC.